These T cell receptor beta chains were read from a single sample in a study of OX40 agonist ivuxolimab in advanced cancers. TCRdb keeps only in-frame clones here, not all; method: immunoSEQ multiplex PCR. The sample holds 50,000 to 75,000 clones, roughly 90% seen once. Here the sequenced sample was CD4+ or CD8+ T cells sorted from blood, taken in a trial of the OX40 agonist ivuxolimab. These receptor sequences come from an adult with an advanced solid tumor such as melanoma, head and neck, liver or kidney cancer. Each CDR3 is given with its conserved first and last residue. A D gene is named only where the DNA matches it firmly. Only some rows state a clone size, as once, few, many or a class for expanded clones.

J gene,D gene,V gene,clone size,CDR3 protein,CDR3 DNA
TRBJ2-1,NA,TRBV7-8,NA,CASSLAAQGNEQFF,TGTGCCAGCAGCTTAGCTGCCCAGGGCAATGAGCAGTTCTTC
TRBJ2-5,NA,TRBV11-2,NA,CASSLGTASQQETQYF,TGTGCCAGCAGCTTAGGGACAGCGAGCCAACAAGAGACCCAGTACTTC
TRBJ2-3,NA,TRBV19,once,CASSITQGPDTQYF,TGTGCCAGTAGTATTACTCAGGGGCCAGATACGCAGTATTTT
TRBJ2-7,TRBD2,TRBV5-4,NA,CASSLRGGVYYEQYF,TGTGCCAGCAGCTTGCGGGGGGGCGTCTACTACGAGCAGTACTTC
TRBJ2-3,TRBD2,TRBV7-9,NA,CASSLAGTSGNTDTQYF,TGTGCCAGCAGCTTAGCAGGGACTAGCGGGAACACAGATACGCAGTATTTT
TRBJ1-1,TRBD1,TRBV19,NA,CASSNDRGELFREAFF,TGTGCCAGTAGTAACGACAGGGGGGAGCTTTTCCGTGAAGCTTTCTTT
TRBJ2-5,TRBD2,TRBV5-4,NA,CASSFGLAGTQETQYF,TGTGCCAGCAGCTTCGGACTAGCGGGCACCCAAGAGACCCAGTACTTC
TRBJ1-6,NA,TRBV2,NA,CASSGISPLHF,TGTGCCAGCAGTGGAATTTCACCCCTCCACTTT
TRBJ2-3,TRBD2,TRBV7-3,NA,CASSPGNQRGGADTQYF,TGTGCCAGCAGCCCAGGGAACCAGCGGGGAGGGGCAGATACGCAGTATTTT
TRBJ2-5,NA,TRBV9,once,CASSELGGETQYF,TGTGCCAGCAGCGAACTGGGGGGCGAGACCCAGTACTTC
TRBJ1-2,NA,TRBV30,NA,CAWSVLGGYTF,TGTGCCTGGAGTGTTCTGGGCGGCTACACCTTC
TRBJ2-3,TRBD2,TRBV2,NA,CASRAETSGRGYF,TGTGCCAGCAGGGCCGAGACTAGCGGGAGAGGGTATTTT
TRBJ2-3,TRBD2,TRBV27,NA,CASSRLAGVLVDTQYF,TGTGCCAGCAGCCGACTAGCGGGAGTTTTGGTTGATACGCAGTATTTT
TRBJ2-3,NA,TRBV11-2,NA,CASSLGGGSDTQYF,TGTGCCAGCAGCTTAGGAGGGGGGTCAGATACGCAGTATTTT
TRBJ2-3,TRBD1,TRBV4-2,NA,CASSHRTGDSADTQYF,TGTGCCAGCAGCCACCGGACAGGGGACAGTGCAGATACGCAGTATTTT
TRBJ1-3,NA,TRBV29-1,NA,CSVESVSAGNTIYF,TGCAGCGTTGAGAGCGTCTCAGCTGGAAACACCATATATTTT
TRBJ1-2,NA,TRBV14,once,CASSLGPQYGYTF,TGTGCCAGCAGCCTGGGACCCCAGTATGGCTACACCTTC
TRBJ1-4,TRBD1,TRBV7-2,NA,CASSYGTGREKLFF,TGTGCCAGCAGCTACGGGACAGGGCGTGAAAAACTGTTTTTT
TRBJ2-3,NA,TRBV9,NA,CASSGRTSRSRPGTDTQYF,TGTGCCAGCAGCGGAAGGACCTCGCGGTCTCGCCCCGGCACAGATACGCAGTATTTT
TRBJ2-7,TRBD2,TRBV5-1,NA,CASTPFAGGPVDEQYF,TGCGCCAGTACCCCCTTCGCGGGGGGGCCGGTTGACGAGCAGTACTTC
TRBJ1-2,NA,TRBV4-3,NA,CASSQAQKGANRKGYGYTF,TGCGCCAGCAGCCAGGCCCAAAAGGGCGCGAATCGTAAGGGCTATGGCTACACCTTC
TRBJ2-7,NA,TRBV7-9,NA,CASSFSQASHEQYF,TGTGCCAGCAGCTTTAGCCAGGCCAGCCACGAGCAGTACTTC
TRBJ2-1,TRBD2,TRBV19,NA,CASSTRYSTSGGAIRTNEQFF,TGTGCCAGTAGTACCCGATACTCGACTAGCGGGGGGGCCATCCGAACCAATGAGCAGTTCTTC
TRBJ1-1,NA,TRBV28,once,CASSPTDRPNTEAFF,TGTGCCAGCAGTCCCACCGACAGACCCAACACTGAAGCTTTCTTT
TRBJ1-6,TRBD1,TRBV7-8,NA,CASSHRDRVYNSPLHF,TGTGCCAGCAGCCACCGGGACAGGGTCTATAATTCACCCCTCCACTTT
TRBJ1-1,NA,TRBV6-1,NA,CASTNTGGGTEAFF,TGTGCCAGCACCAACACGGGGGGAGGCACTGAAGCTTTCTTT
TRBJ2-5,TRBD2,TRBV2,NA,CASIIELAGQETQYF,TGTGCCAGCATAATAGAACTAGCGGGACAAGAGACCCAGTACTTC
TRBJ1-5,NA,TRBV29-1,NA,CSVASSRNQPQHF,TGCAGCGTTGCCAGTTCACGCAATCAGCCCCAGCATTTT
TRBJ1-1,NA,TRBV30,NA,CAWSAISSGATEAFF,TGTGCCTGGAGTGCCATCTCATCGGGGGCCACTGAAGCTTTCTTT
TRBJ2-5,NA,TRBV19,NA,CASSIDPQETQYF,TGTGCCAGTAGTATAGACCCTCAAGAGACCCAGTACTTC
TRBJ1-6,TRBD1,TRBV5-1,NA,CASSLGDRGKSPLHF,TGCGCCAGCAGCTTGGGGGACAGGGGTAAATCACCCCTCCACTTT
TRBJ1-1,NA,TRBV27,NA,CASSPAQPLNTEAFF,TGTGCCAGCAGTCCCGCACAGCCGCTGAACACTGAAGCTTTCTTT
TRBJ1-1,NA,TRBV4-1,NA,CASSQGSSFTNTEAFF,TGCGCCAGCAGCCAAGGTAGCAGCTTTACGAACACTGAAGCTTTCTTT
TRBJ2-7,TRBD2,TRBV6-6,NA,CATNPTSGSDEQYF,TGTGCCACCAACCCCACTAGCGGGAGTGACGAGCAGTACTTC
TRBJ2-5,TRBD1,TRBV10-3,NA,CAISETRQGETQYF,TGTGCCATCAGTGAGACTAGACAGGGAGAGACCCAGTACTTC
TRBJ2-7,NA,TRBV19,NA,CASSIQSSYEQYF,TGTGCCAGTAGTATACAGAGTTCCTACGAGCAGTACTTC
TRBJ1-2,NA,TRBV5-6,NA,CASSFWGSGYTF,TGTGCCAGCAGCTTCTGGGGTAGCGGCTACACCTTC
TRBJ2-1,NA,TRBV28,NA,CASRPRGSASNEQFF,TGTGCCAGCAGACCGAGGGGGAGCGCCTCCAATGAGCAGTTCTTC
TRBJ2-5,NA,TRBV15,NA,CATSRRGAQETQYF,TGTGCCACCAGCCGGAGAGGGGCCCAAGAGACCCAGTACTTC
TRBJ2-6,NA,TRBV19,NA,CASGGQAGSGANVLTF,TGTGCCAGTGGTGGACAGGCGGGGTCTGGGGCCAACGTCCTGACTTTC
TRBJ2-2,NA,TRBV2,NA,CASKSQSNTGELFF,TGTGCCAGCAAAAGTCAGTCGAACACCGGGGAGCTGTTTTTT
TRBJ1-5,NA,TRBV28,NA,CASSPQADQPQHF,TGTGCCAGCAGTCCCCAGGCAGATCAGCCCCAGCATTTT
TRBJ2-7,TRBD2,TRBV5-1,once,CASSLEVLAGSYEQYF,TGCGCCAGCAGCTTGGAGGTACTAGCGGGGAGCTACGAGCAGTACTTC
TRBJ1-3,NA,TRBV19,NA,CASTPGVEQGNTIYF,TGTGCCAGCACGCCAGGCGTGGAACAGGGAAACACCATATATTTT
TRBJ2-5,NA,TRBV5-1,NA,CASSPLGGGGQETQYF,TGCGCCAGCAGCCCGCTCGGAGGGGGGGGTCAAGAGACCCAGTACTTC
TRBJ2-7,NA,TRBV7-8,NA,CASSSNTGSTYEQYF,TGTGCCAGCAGCTCAAACACGGGATCAACCTACGAGCAGTACTTC
TRBJ1-3,TRBD1,TRBV10-3,NA,CAIRGPGQGENTIYF,TGTGCCATCAGGGGACCGGGACAGGGTGAAAACACCATATATTTT
TRBJ1-1,NA,TRBV27,NA,CASRPTPDSPVEAFF,TGTGCCAGTCGACCCACCCCGGACAGCCCGGTTGAAGCTTTCTTT
TRBJ1-2,NA,TRBV19,NA,CASSIGAAYGYTF,TGTGCCAGTAGTATCGGGGCAGCCTATGGCTACACCTTC
TRBJ2-1,TRBD2,TRBV6-4,once,CVSSAGLAGGQYNEQFF,TGTGTCAGCAGTGCGGGACTAGCGGGGGGACAGTACAATGAGCAGTTCTTC
TRBJ2-7,TRBD1,TRBV4-3,NA,CASSQGTGLSYEQYF,TGCGCCAGCAGCCAGGGGACAGGCCTCTCCTACGAGCAGTACTTC
TRBJ2-1,TRBD1,TRBV7-2,NA,CASSISTGTNEQFF,TGTGCCAGCAGCATCTCGACAGGGACAAATGAGCAGTTCTTC
TRBJ1-1,TRBD1,TRBV2,NA,CASSTDRGPQNEAFF,TGTGCCAGCAGTACTGACAGGGGCCCGCAGAATGAAGCTTTCTTT
TRBJ1-4,TRBD1,TRBV6-5,NA,CASRTGGTTNEKLFF,TGTGCCAGCAGAACAGGGGGGACGACTAATGAAAAACTGTTTTTT
TRBJ2-6,TRBD2,TRBV5-1,NA,CASSSGTSGSTGANVLTF,TGCGCCAGCAGCTCCGGGACTAGCGGGAGCACTGGGGCCAACGTCCTGACTTTC
TRBJ2-5,NA,TRBV9,NA,CASSPSWVSMETQYF,TGTGCCAGCAGCCCCTCTTGGGTTAGTATGGAGACCCAGTACTTC
TRBJ1-1,NA,TRBV10-3,NA,CAISDFQGPTEAFF,TGTGCCATCAGTGATTTTCAGGGGCCGACTGAAGCTTTCTTT
TRBJ1-5,TRBD1,TRBV7-9,NA,CASSLEGAEQPQHF,TGTGCCAGCAGCTTAGAGGGGGCGGAACAGCCCCAGCATTTT
TRBJ2-5,TRBD2,TRBV7-9,NA,CASSLSLAGGETQYF,TGTGCCAGCAGCTTATCATTAGCGGGGGGAGAGACCCAGTACTTC